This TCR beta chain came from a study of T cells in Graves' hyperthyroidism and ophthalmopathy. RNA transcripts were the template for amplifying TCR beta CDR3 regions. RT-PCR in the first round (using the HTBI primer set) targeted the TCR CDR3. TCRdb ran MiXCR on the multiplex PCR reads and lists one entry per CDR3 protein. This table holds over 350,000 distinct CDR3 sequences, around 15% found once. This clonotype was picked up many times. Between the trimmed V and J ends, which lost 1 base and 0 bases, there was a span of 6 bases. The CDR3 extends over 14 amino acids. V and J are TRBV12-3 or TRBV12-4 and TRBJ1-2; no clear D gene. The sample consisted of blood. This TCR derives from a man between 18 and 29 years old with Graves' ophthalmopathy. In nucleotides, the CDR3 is TGTGCCAGCAGTTTAGGTGCGGCTAACTATGGCTACACCTTC. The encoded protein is CASSLGAANYGYTF.